This T cell receptor (beta chain) stems from a study of ipilimumab plus nivolumab after autologous stem cell transplantation. V was clipped by 3 bases and J by 3 bases; unmatched bases: 10. CDR1 is ENHRY and CDR2 is SYGVKD in the germline V gene. There are 16 residues in the CDR3. Clones were read by immunoSEQ multiplex PCR, and TCRdb kept only the in-frame ones, dropping some. The data show roughly 45,000 clones, around nine tenths seen once. This receptor was taken from a male donor with multiple myeloma. This material consisted of PBMCs, taken in a trial of ipilimumab plus nivolumab as post-transplant consolidation. The chain is built from TRBV10-3 and TRBJ2-5; 7 bases align to TRBD1. The CDR3 bases are TGTGCCATCAGTGATCGGGTAGAGGGGGCCGAAGAGACCCAGTACTTC. This sequence encodes CAISDRVEGAEETQYF.